These T cell receptor beta chains were read from a single sample in a study of OX40 agonist ivuxolimab in advanced cancers. Data came from immunoSEQ multiplex PCR; TCRdb stores just in-frame clones and leaves some out. The profile covers 50,000 to 70,000 clones, with nearly 90% appearing a single time and roughly 10% taken by the ten largest. This material consisted of CD4+ or CD8+ T cells sorted from blood, taken in a trial of the OX40 agonist ivuxolimab. These receptors all stem from an adult with an advanced solid tumor such as melanoma, head and neck, liver or kidney cancer. CDR3s include the opening cysteine and the closing phenylalanine or tryptophan. A D gene is named only where the DNA matches it firmly. Size tells how often a clone was seen (once, few, many) or the class of an expanded clone, and some rows leave it out.

d_gene	j_gene	abundance	v_gene	CDR3aa	CDR3nt
NA	TRBJ1-1	few	TRBV29-1	CSVDPYYAFF	TGCAGCGTTGACCCGTACTACGCTTTCTTT
TRBD1	TRBJ2-3	few	TRBV10-1	CASSDPGQGTDTQYF	TGCGCCAGCAGTGACCCGGGACAGGGCACAGATACGCAGTATTTT
NA	TRBJ1-1	NA	TRBV19	CASSPGMNTEAFF	TGTGCCAGTAGCCCGGGCATGAACACTGAAGCTTTCTTT
NA	TRBJ1-1	once	TRBV11-1	CASSVVGGNTEAFF	TGTGCCAGCAGCGTGGTGGGGGGTAACACTGAAGCTTTCTTT
TRBD2	TRBJ2-1	NA	TRBV19	CASSAGGSYNEQFF	TGTGCCAGTAGTGCGGGGGGGTCCTACAATGAGCAGTTCTTC
NA	TRBJ1-2	NA	TRBV27	CASSRDSYGYTF	TGTGCCAGCAGTAGAGATAGCTATGGCTACACCTTC
NA	TRBJ2-2	NA	TRBV28	CASSLHGPVTGELFF	TGTGCCAGCAGTTTACATGGGCCGGTCACCGGGGAGCTGTTTTTT
NA	TRBJ2-1	NA	TRBV5-6	CASSLAPDNEQFF	TGTGCCAGCAGCCTTGCCCCCGACAATGAGCAGTTCTTC
NA	TRBJ2-7	NA	TRBV19	CASSMAGPSSYEQYF	TGTGCCAGTAGTATGGCGGGCCCTAGCTCCTACGAGCAGTACTTC
TRBD2	TRBJ2-1	NA	TRBV2	CASRQYAGGYNEQFF	TGTGCCAGCAGACAATACGCGGGGGGGTACAATGAGCAGTTCTTC
NA	TRBJ1-1	NA	TRBV28	CASSLGGRANTEAFF	TGTGCCAGCAGTTTGGGTGGGCGGGCAAACACTGAAGCTTTCTTT
TRBD2	TRBJ2-3	NA	TRBV9	CASSQPREGLDTQYF	TGTGCCAGCAGCCAACCGCGGGAGGGCCTTGATACGCAGTATTTT
NA	TRBJ2-2	NA	TRBV25-1	CASRVLPGGELFF	TGTGCCAGCAGGGTTCTCCCGGGCGGGGAGCTGTTTTTT
NA	TRBJ1-1	NA	TRBV6-5	CASSYSQGPGEAFF	TGTGCCAGCAGTTACTCGCAGGGGCCTGGTGAAGCTTTCTTT
NA	TRBJ1-3	NA	TRBV29-1	CSVELDSYARSGNTIYF	TGCAGCGTTGAACTGGACTCATATGCTAGGTCTGGAAACACCATATATTTT
TRBD2	TRBJ2-2	few	TRBV9	CASTERGTNTGELFF	TGTGCCAGCACCGAGCGGGGCACGAACACCGGGGAGCTGTTTTTT
NA	TRBJ2-1	NA	TRBV2	CASIATGVSYNEQFF	TGTGCCAGCATCGCGACGGGTGTATCCTACAATGAGCAGTTCTTC
NA	TRBJ1-6	NA	TRBV4-2	CASSPVLGVDSPLHF	TGTGCCAGCAGCCCAGTGCTTGGAGTGGATTCACCCCTCCACTTT
TRBD1	TRBJ2-2	NA	TRBV13	CASSQGVGELFF	TGTGCCAGCAGCCAGGGGGTAGGGGAGCTGTTTTTT
NA	TRBJ2-7	few	TRBV2	CASSEGSVGRFSEQYF	TGTGCCAGCAGTGAAGGGTCGGTCGGCAGATTTAGCGAGCAGTACTTC
NA	TRBJ2-6	NA	TRBV27	CASSPLWGLEANVLTF	TGTGCCAGCAGCCCCCTTTGGGGACTTGAGGCCAACGTCCTGACTTTC
NA	TRBJ2-1	NA	TRBV27	CASRTPREPSHEQFF	TGTGCCAGCAGAACCCCCCGGGAGCCCTCCCATGAGCAGTTCTTC
NA	TRBJ2-1	NA	TRBV29-1	CSVPVEGVSFDEQFF	TGCAGCGTTCCCGTGGAGGGAGTATCATTCGATGAGCAGTTCTTC
NA	TRBJ1-2	few	TRBV15	CATSRGGLDTYGYTF	TGTGCCACCAGCAGAGGGGGGTTAGATACCTATGGCTACACCTTC
TRBD2	TRBJ2-7	NA	TRBV5-1	CASTPWGTSTYEQYF	TGCGCCAGCACCCCATGGGGGACTAGCACCTACGAGCAGTACTTC
NA	TRBJ2-1	NA	TRBV7-2	CASSKTSVGEQFF	TGTGCCAGCAGCAAAACTAGTGTGGGTGAGCAGTTCTTC
TRBD1	TRBJ2-2	NA	TRBV27	CASSPWDSANTGELFF	TGTGCCAGCAGTCCCTGGGACAGCGCGAACACCGGGGAGCTGTTTTTT
TRBD1	TRBJ2-3	NA	TRBV27	CASSLWGQGTDTQYF	TGTGCCAGCAGTTTATGGGGACAGGGGACAGATACGCAGTATTTT
NA	TRBJ1-1	once	TRBV6-5	CASSRPQRGNTEAFF	TGTGCCAGCAGTCGCCCCCAAAGGGGCAACACTGAAGCTTTCTTT
NA	TRBJ2-3	NA	TRBV18	CASSPAVLADTDTQYF	TGTGCCAGCTCACCCGCTGTTTTAGCGGACACAGATACGCAGTATTTT
NA	TRBJ1-1	few	TRBV19	CASSNFGGSNTEAFF	TGTGCCAGTAGCAACTTTGGCGGATCGAACACTGAAGCTTTCTTT